The subject of this entry is one T cell receptor beta chain. Antigen: not known. This record comes from a study of T cell clones after liver transplantation. Whole-study findings and limits: Migration into the graft, not deletion, may explain lost graft donor-reactive T cells.

V was clipped by 4 bases and J by 1 base, with 4 bases between them. This CDR3 is built from 12 residues. The germline gives CDR1 SQVTM, CDR2 ANQGSEA. The data were produced by immunoSEQ multiplex PCR, yet TCRdb's version contains in-frame clones alone and is incomplete. The data show around 35,000 clones, approximately 96% seen once. Sequenced here: CD8+ T cells from blood, sampled 12 months after liver transplant. The chain joins TRBV29-1 to TRBJ2-2; D is uncertain. The receptor was isolated from a human patient who received a liver transplant. T cells may partly derive from the graft donor. The CDR3 bases are TGCAGCGTTGTCTTGAACACCGGGGAGCTGTTTTTT. The encoded protein is CSVVLNTGELFF.